The T cell receptor beta chain described here comes from a study of T cell clonality in common variable immunodeficiency. The data were produced by immunoSEQ multiplex PCR, yet TCRdb's version contains in-frame clones alone and is incomplete. There are 30,000 to 40,000 clones in the sample, none observed a single time. There are many counts of this clone. The receptor was isolated from a person aged 18 to 75 in good health. The sequenced sample consisted of peripheral blood mononuclear cells.

The CDR3 reads CASSTTSGSAYEQYF. CDR3 bases read: TGCGCCAGCAGCACCACTAGCGGGAGTGCGTACGAG. The V and J genes are TRBV5-1 and TRBJ2-7, with 11 bases that match TRBD2. The CDR3 goes on 3 residues after the read ends, and that part is filled in from the germline J gene. V gave up 4 bases and J gave up 4 bases; unmatched junction bases: 7. The CDR3 totals 15 residues. Germline V gene data show CDR1 as SGHRS and CDR2 as YFSETQ.